This TCR beta chain appears in the sequencing data of a study of identical twins (dated by TCRdb to the mid-2010s). Study-level background: TCR alpha and beta repertoires from monozygotic twins, unrelated adults of various ages and cord blood were deep-sequenced to test whether fetal clonotypes persist. To rule out contamination, replicate twin experiments were performed at different times with different library preparation protocols.

Here V drops 3 bases and J drops 6 bases, and the junction holds 11 bases not matched to any gene. The CDR3 covers 16 residues, taking in both the cysteine and the phenylalanine. The entry retains the CDR3 DNA only, 48 bases that are in frame from base 1. From a lookup of the germline V gene, CDR1 and CDR2 are LGHNA and YSLEER. Broader findings and caveats from the paper: Because the same donors could not be followed over many years, the conclusions relied on cross-sectional statistical analysis. Excess twin sharing in beta out-of-frame sequences was weaker because fewer shared sequences lowered the signal-to-noise ratio. Fewer insertions were carried by abundant cord blood beta clonotypes; a weaker similar trend was observed in young adult naive repertoires, while no such trend was observed in memory repertoires. In monozygotic twins, recombination models systematically underestimated out-of-frame TCR alpha sharing, but the models matched the sharing seen between unrelated individuals. Invariant T cells such as MAIT and iNKT could partly confound zero-insertion analyses, although diverse VJ usage argued against such confounding for most clonotypes. Compared with coincidental sharing between unrelated individuals, an excess of low generation-probability sequences was observed among out-of-frame TCR alpha sequences shared between twins.

This clonotype showed up many times. Which antigen it targets is not known. Per-base quality was not reported, and no clone a single base away is much larger than it. The library relied on 5' RACE. Instrument used: Illumina HiSeq 2000. A universal primer binding site was introduced by template switching, and a unique molecular identifier was present in the final cDNA, enabling accurate counting of TCR cDNA molecules. Specific primers in the conserved constant-segment region were used to synthesize first-strand cDNA for the TCR alpha and beta chains. To control for contamination, every cDNA library carried two barcodes: a SMART-Mk sample barcode plus Illumina barcodes. TruSeq adapter sequences along with Illumina sample barcodes were introduced in two successive PCR steps. Sequencing of the TCR alpha and beta cDNA libraries was done on the Illumina HiSeq platform using custom primers. Under the source paper's analysis protocol: MiGEC was used to process raw reads and extract unique molecular identifiers, and MiXCR was used to find CDR3 positions. Recombination models were inferred per individual with the repgenHMM and IGoR tools using an EM algorithm. The tcR package in R was used for shared clonotype analysis, with sharing normalized by the product of cloneset sizes. Out-of-frame nonproductive sequences were analyzed to study raw recombination free of thymic and clonal selection effects. TCRdb ran its own pipeline on the public reads, namely fastp trimming at Q25 and MiXCR clone calling, and kept in-frame beta chains. Every CDR3 protein is listed once, alongside the most common genes and DNA of its rows. For this entry, the V and J calls and clone size follow TCRdb and not the study's own pipeline. The sample has hundreds of thousands of distinct CDR3 sequences on record, around 6% of them singletons. Together, the top ten hold 1.5% to 2% of the sample.

Every donor in the study was a healthy Caucasian. Three unrelated non-twin adults were also sequenced: a male aged 18 to 30, a male aged 50 to 60 and a female aged 50 to 60. Miltenyi CD45RO+ enrichment and human naive T-cell isolation kits were used to isolate memory (CD45RO+) and naive T cells from PBMC. This sequence was found in a man aged 18 to 29 in good health. The V and J segments used are TRBV4-3 and TRBJ2-7, with 10 junctional bases fitting TRBD2. Sample: naive T cells sorted from blood. Reading the label with the study, this specimen's cell subset or site is: cells isolated with a human naive T-cell isolation kit. The nucleotides read TGCGCCAGCAGCCAGTCGGAGCTAGCGGGAGACGGCGAGCAGTACTTC. This is translated as CASSQSELAGDGEQYF.